These T cell receptor beta chains were read from a single sample in a study of shared clonotypes between healthy human individuals. TCRdb's table, derived via immunoSEQ multiplex PCR, lists solely in-frame clones and lacks some. The repertoire includes 1.5 million to 2.5 million clones, approximately 94% of them detected once, and under 1.5% sits in the top ten. The sample consisted of naive CD8+ T cells sorted from blood. The source is a man between 18 and 29 years old in good health. Both conserved end residues are part of each CDR3. The order of the fields is D gene, J gene, V gene, clone size, CDR3 length, CDR3 DNA, CDR3 protein. D genes are given only for firm matches. The listing skips clone size in some rows; elsewhere it reads once, few, many or a size class.

TRBD1 TRBJ1-1 TRBV5-1 once 14 TGCGCCATCTCACCCCTCCCAGGGGGCACTGAAGCTTTCTTT CAISPLPGGTEAFF
TRBD2 TRBJ2-7 TRBV6-1 - 16 TGTGCCAGCAGTGGGCAGACTAGCGGGGGCCCCTACGAGCAGTACTTC CASSGQTSGGPYEQYF
TRBD1 TRBJ2-1 TRBV10-3 once 15 TGTGCCATCAGTTCGGACAGGGTGGGTTACAATGAGCAGTTCTTC CAISSDRVGYNEQFF
- TRBJ2-5 TRBV7-2 - 15 TGTGCCAGCAGCTTGGGGGGAGGCACGCGGGAGACCCAGTACTTC CASSLGGGTRETQYF
- TRBJ2-7 TRBV7-9 - 15 TGTGCCAGCAGCCCTCCGGGCCCGTACCGGGCCGAGCAGTACTTC CASSPPGPYRAEQYF
TRBD1 TRBJ2-7 TRBV11-2 - 14 TGTGCCAGCAGCTCCACAGGGGGGTTTTACGAGCAGTACTTC CASSSTGGFYEQYF
TRBD2 TRBJ2-3 TRBV10-3 - 17 TGTGCCATCAGTGAGTCGACGACTAGCGGTAGCACAGATACGCAGTATTTT CAISESTTSGSTDTQYF
TRBD1 TRBJ2-7 TRBV5-1 - 16 TGCGCCAGCAGCCCGGAGGGGACAGGGGACTCCTACGAGCAGTACTTC CASSPEGTGDSYEQYF
- TRBJ1-5 TRBV27 - 14 TGTGCCAGCAGTTCCCAGGGCAGCAATCAGCCCCAGCATTTT CASSSQGSNQPQHF
- TRBJ2-3 TRBV5-4 - 12 TGTGCCAGCAGCTACAGGTCAGATACGCAGTATTTT CASSYRSDTQYF
TRBD2 TRBJ2-7 TRBV4-3 - 17 TGCGCCAGCAGCCCGGGACTAGCGGGAGGCCCCCCCTACGAGCAGTACTTC CASSPGLAGGPPYEQYF
TRBD1 TRBJ1-1 TRBV4-3 once 15 TGCGCCAGCAGCCAAGACTTGGGACAGCTTCTTGAAGCTTTCTTT CASSQDLGQLLEAFF
- TRBJ2-7 TRBV29-1 - 12 TGCAGCGTTGGCGTGGCGGGCGCCGAGCAGTACTTC CSVGVAGAEQYF
- TRBJ1-5 TRBV5-4 - 19 TGTGCCAGCAGCTTGTGCCCCCGGTTGGACTCTTATAGCAATCAGCCCCAGCATTTT CASSLCPRLDSYSNQPQHF
- TRBJ1-2 TRBV11-1 - 14 TGTGCCAGCAGCTTTTTAGAGACTACCTATGGCTACACCTTC CASSFLETTYGYTF
- TRBJ1-2 TRBV9 - 15 TGTGCCAGCAGCGTGGGGGTGGGAGTCAACTATGGCTACACCTTC CASSVGVGVNYGYTF
- TRBJ1-2 TRBV21-1 - 11 TGTGCCAGCAGCAAAACTTGTGGCTACACCTTC CASSKTCGYTF
- TRBJ1-5 TRBV14 - 17 TGTGCCAGCAGCCCGATCGACAGGAAGTATAGCAATCAGCCCCAGCATTTT CASSPIDRKYSNQPQHF
- TRBJ1-1 TRBV7-9 - 13 TGTGCCAGCAGCGCGACAGAGAACACTGAAGCTTTCTTT CASSATENTEAFF
TRBD2 TRBJ2-1 TRBV2 - 15 TGTGCCAGCCCTAGACTAGCGGGGGCCAACAATGAGCAGTTCTTC CASPRLAGANNEQFF
- TRBJ1-6 TRBV19 - 19 TGTGCCAGTAGTCCCTTCGGGGTGACGGTAGAGTCGTATAATTCACCCCTCCACTTT CASSPFGVTVESYNSPLHF
- TRBJ2-5 TRBV4-1 - 14 TGCGCCAGCAGCCAAAGACAGTTCCAAGAGACCCAGTACTTC CASSQRQFQETQYF